This TCR beta chain was retrieved from a study of naive and memory T cell subsets. Study observations and caveats: In CD4 and CD8 cells, diversity dropped from naive through EMRA. Expression changes during T cell differentiation may affect RNA-based TCR counts. Especially in CD8 cells, naive repertoires contained a few larger clonotypes, possibly CD45RA-re-expressing memory cells.

A word on this clonotype: Antigen: not known.

An equimolar mix of two oligonucleotides served as the beta constant-region primer for TRBC1 and TRBC2. Four rounds of PCR amplified the ligated cDNA using nested alpha and beta constant-region primers plus SP2. Each CDR3 protein gets one entry after TCRdb re-called the UMI-ligation and nested PCR reads with MiXCR. The sample yields over 110,000 distinct CDR3 sequences, approximately 21% seen once. Trimming removed 2 bases at V and 5 bases at J, with 4 bases between. The CDR3 contains 12 residues. CDR1 and CDR2 from the germline V gene are SEHNR and FQNEAQ (reference sequence). The chain is built from TRBV7-9 and TRBJ2-1; D not certain. The origin of this receptor is a human donor in good health. The sequencing input was naive CD8+ T cells from blood. The CDR3 DNA follows: TGTGCCAGCAGCTTACCTGACAATGAGCAGTTCTTC. It codes for CASSLPDNEQFF.